The sequence of this T cell receptor (beta chain) was determined in a study of shared clonotypes between healthy human individuals. For this clone: Antigen unknown.

From germline, CDR1 is SGHVS and CDR2 FQNEAQ. The CDR3 covers 13 residues. The J segment lost 2 bases and the V segment lost 8 bases, leaving 6 bases of the junction unmatched. The study, taken as a whole, reports: Collection of samples was limited to blood; tissue repertoires likely differ.

Deep was the level at which the assay was run. Ten immunoSEQ deep assay plates were used to sequence the DNA of unsorted PBMCs. Sequencing used immunoSEQ multiplex PCR; TCRdb keeps in-frame clones, though not all of them. This sample yields about 480,000 clones, of which approximately 79% are seen a single time; roughly an eighth belongs to the top ten. The V call is TRBV7-8, the J call TRBJ2-7; TRBD1 aligns across 7 bases. Sequenced: PBMCs. The receptor's source is a woman aged 40 to 49 in good health. Some clones in this sample may be carry-over from other donors' samples. CDR3 protein: CASEGGQTYEQYF. The DNA for the CDR3 is TGTGCCAGCGAAGGGGGACAGACCTACGAGCAGTACTTC.